The entry below gives a single T cell receptor beta chain sequence along with its context. The record originates from a study of T cells in Graves' hyperthyroidism and ophthalmopathy. Researchers amplified the TCR beta CDR3 regions from RNA transcripts. The study used the HTBI primer set for a first-round RT-PCR of the TCR CDR3. TCRdb analysed the multiplex PCR reads with MiXCR anew, one entry per CDR3 protein. The sample contains about 840,000 distinct CDR3 sequences, about two fifths of which appear only once. Between the trimmed V and J ends, which lost 5 bases and 3 bases, there was a span of 23 bases. The CDR3 is 17 residues long. Looked up from germline, CDR1 is SGHTA and CDR2 is FQGNSA.

This TCR came from a young man with Graves' hyperthyroidism. The sample consisted of blood. The chain has TRBV7-2 and TRBJ2-7; a possible D gene is TRBD2 (6 bases). The CDR3 DNA is TGTGCCAGCAGCCCGGCCGGTGGGGTAGCGGTAAGCTACGAGCAGTACTTC. Protein product: CASSPAGGVAVSYEQYF.